A selection of T cell receptor beta chains follows, all from one sample in a study of blood T cell repertoires in COVID-19. Sequencing used immunoSEQ multiplex PCR; TCRdb keeps in-frame clones, though not all of them. This table has about 220,000 clones, about 86% appearing once. The sequencing input was peripheral blood. The receptors here all came from an older woman with acute or convalescent COVID-19. CDR3s include the opening cysteine and the closing phenylalanine or tryptophan. The D gene is left open where the match is weak. Clone sizes are given selectively: once, few, many, or a class where the clone is expanded.

>TRBD2|TRBJ2-2|TRBV19|.
TGTGCCAGTAAAGGTCGGGGACTAGCGGACACCGGGGAGCTGTTTTTT
CASKGRGLADTGELFF
>.|TRBJ1-1|TRBV27|.
TGTGCCAGCAGTTCACGAGGAGCCAAGAACACTGAAGCTTTCTTT
CASSSRGAKNTEAFF
>TRBD1|TRBJ2-5|TRBV7-6|.
TGTGCCAGCAGCTTAGGGGGACCTGGACAGGGTCTCCAAGAGACCCAGTACTTC
CASSLGGPGQGLQETQYF
>.|TRBJ1-1|TRBV10-3|.
TGTGCCATCAGTCTTTCGGGGGTCGCTGAAGCTTTCTTT
CAISLSGVAEAFF
>.|TRBJ2-3|TRBV27|.
TGTGCCAGCAGTCCGACACTAGCCGCGGGTATCACAGATACGCAGTATTTT
CASSPTLAAGITDTQYF
>.|TRBJ2-1|TRBV23-1|.
TGCGCCAGCAGCCCCCACCCTCGACTACGCAATGAGCAGTTCTTC
CASSPHPRLRNEQFF
>TRBD1|TRBJ2-3|TRBV5-1|.
TGCGCCAGCAGCTCCGGACAGGGGGCTACCACAGATACGCAGTATTTT
CASSSGQGATTDTQYF
>TRBD1|TRBJ2-3|TRBV13|.
TGTGCCAGCAGCTTGGGGACAGGGCCCACAGATACGCAGTATTTT
CASSLGTGPTDTQYF
>.|TRBJ2-2|TRBV9|.
TGTGCCAACAACAGGATCCACACCGGGGAGCTGTTTTTT
CANNRIHTGELFF
>TRBD1|TRBJ1-5|TRBV7-2|.
TGTGCCAGCAGCTCAGGGGGCCTTAATCAGCCCCAGCATTTT
CASSSGGLNQPQHF
>TRBD1|TRBJ1-5|TRBV6-7|.
TGTGCCACCCCCCGACAGGGGAAATGTCAGCCCCAGCATTTT
CATPRQGKCQPQHF
>.|TRBJ1-4|TRBV5-1|.
TGCGCCAGCAGCTTAACAGGCTCAACTAATGAAAAACTGTTTTTT
CASSLTGSTNEKLFF
>TRBD1|TRBJ1-4|TRBV5-4|.
TGTGCCAGCAGCGACCCGGGACAGGCGGATGAAAAACTGTTTTTT
CASSDPGQADEKLFF
>.|TRBJ1-1|TRBV6-5|few
TGTGCCAGCAGGAAGGGACAGAACACTGAAGCTTTCTTT
CASRKGQNTEAFF
>.|TRBJ2-2|TRBV19|few
TGTGCCAGTAGTGTAGGGGGGCCTCGGGCCGGGGAGCTGTTTTTT
CASSVGGPRAGELFF
>.|TRBJ1-4|TRBV5-1|.
TGCGCCAGCAGCATTGGTGCGGGGTTAGGTGAAAAACTGTTTTTT
CASSIGAGLGEKLFF
>TRBD1|TRBJ2-5|TRBV9|.
TGTGCCAGCAGCGTAGAGGGGGCCGGGACCCAGTACTTC
CASSVEGAGTQYF
>.|TRBJ1-2|TRBV9|.
TGTGCCAGCAGCGTAGTCGGGGGGTCCGCCTATGGCTACACCTTC
CASSVVGGSAYGYTF
>TRBD1|TRBJ2-1|TRBV19|.
TGTGCCAGTAGTATAGGGGGGACAGGGATGTATGAGCAGTTCTTC
CASSIGGTGMYEQFF
>TRBD1|TRBJ1-1|TRBV9|.
TGTGCCAGCAGCGGACAGGGCTCCAGTGCTTTCTTT
CASSGQGSSAFF
>.|TRBJ1-1|TRBV28|.
TGTGCCAGCAGCCCGACACGAATGAACACTGAAGCTTTCTTT
CASSPTRMNTEAFF
>.|TRBJ1-2|TRBV28|.
TGTGCCAGCAGACCGCGGACACGGATACCTTCTTATGGCTACACCTTC
CASRPRTRIPSYGYTF
>.|TRBJ2-2|TRBV28|.
TGTGCCAGCAGTGCACTACGGAACACCGGGGAGCTGTTTTTT
CASSALRNTGELFF
>.|TRBJ1-2|TRBV2|.
TGTGCCAGCACAGCAGGCTTCGGCTACACCTTC
CASTAGFGYTF
>TRBD1|TRBJ2-7|TRBV2|once
TGTGCCAGCAGTGGGACAGGTCGGTACGAGCAGTACTTC
CASSGTGRYEQYF
>TRBD1|TRBJ1-6|TRBV30|.
TGTGCCTGGGACAGGGTTAATTCACCCCTCCACTTT
CAWDRVNSPLHF
>TRBD1|TRBJ2-7|TRBV2|.
TGTGCCAGCAGGGCCGACAGGGAGTACGAGCAGTACTTC
CASRADREYEQYF
>TRBD2|TRBJ2-7|TRBV5-6|.
TGTGCCAGCTCCAAACCCGGGGGGGAAAGCTCCTACGAGCAGTACTTC
CASSKPGGESSYEQYF
>TRBD1|TRBJ2-7|TRBV13|.
TGTGCCAGCAGCCGAAACGGACAGGGGGCTTACGAGCAGTACTTC
CASSRNGQGAYEQYF
>TRBD1|TRBJ2-2|TRBV14|.
TGTGCCAGCAGCTTACGACAGGGGGGGGCCGGGGAGCTGTTTTTT
CASSLRQGGAGELFF
>.|TRBJ1-2|TRBV28|.
TGTGCCAGCAGTTCCCAAGAATCGGGGGTTTTCGATGGCTACACCTTC
CASSSQESGVFDGYTF
>.|TRBJ2-5|TRBV7-3|once
TGTGCCAGCAGCCAAGGGGGGACCCAGTACTTC
CASSQGGTQYF
>TRBD2|TRBJ2-5|TRBV7-2|.
TGTGCCAGCAGCATGTCCACTAGCGGGGGACAAGAGACCCAGTACTTC
CASSMSTSGGQETQYF
>.|TRBJ2-7|TRBV7-3|.
TGTGCCAGCAGCTTAGGCCCACAGGGCTACGAGCAGTACTTC
CASSLGPQGYEQYF
>TRBD1|TRBJ1-2|TRBV4-1|once
TGCGCCAGCAGCCCGGACGGGACAGGGACATTCGGGGACTATGGCTACACCTTC
CASSPDGTGTFGDYGYTF
>TRBD1|TRBJ1-2|TRBV18|.
TGTGCCAGCTCACCGTATTCCGGGACAGGGGAGAGCTACACCTTC
CASSPYSGTGESYTF
>.|TRBJ1-1|TRBV5-4|.
TGTGCCAGCAGCTCGCACGTACAGGGTCTGAACACTGAAGCTTTCTTT
CASSSHVQGLNTEAFF